The clone carrying this TCR beta chain has a count of ten or more. Each TCR transcript was tagged with a 10-nucleotide random UMI during 5'RACE. TCRdb recomputed calls from the 5' RACE reads with MiXCR, one row per CDR3 protein. This sample carries tens of thousands of distinct CDR3 sequences, under 6.5% of them seen once, and the ten largest clones take 0.57%. The data derive from a study of neurological immune-mediated disorders. For sorted libraries, the input was 1 million CD4+ or CD8+ T cells. Per germline, CDR1 SGHDT and CDR2 YYEEEE. The trim removed 5 bases at V and 0 bases at J, leaving 9 bases unmatched. The CDR3 extends over 16 amino acids.

The sequence was obtained from a woman aged 40-49 years in good health. Sequencing was carried out using CD4+ T cells from blood. The V call is TRBV5-6, the J call TRBJ1-2, with 8 bases fitting TRBD1. The CDR3 DNA follows: TGTGCCAGCAGGTTTGACAGGGGAAGGGCTAACTATGGCTACACCTTC. Amino acid sequence: CASRFDRGRANYGYTF.